The 19 T cell receptor beta chains given below trace back to one sample, sequenced in a study of T cell clusters in autoimmune cytopenias. TRB rearrangements were amplified by touch-down multiplex PCR with mixed TRB-A/B primers. TCRdb reprocessed the multiplex PCR reads; each CDR3 protein has one entry and no DNA is given. The sample totals nearly 9,000 distinct CDR3 sequences. TRB was amplified from roughly 250 ng of peripheral blood genomic DNA per sample. The sequencing sample was made of peripheral blood. The receptor source for this set is a human donor with an autoimmune cytopenia or autoimmune hepatitis (not recorded which).

Measured by frequency, this clonotype is medium-sized. J is TRBJ2-7 and V is TRBV19. CDR1 LNHDA and CDR2 SQIVND come from the germline V gene (reference sequence). This CDR3 spans 15 amino acids. The CDR3 spells CASSIGAYSSYEQYF.

The chain combines TRBV5-1 with TRBJ2-3. In germline, CDR1 is SGHRS, CDR2 YFSETQ. The CDR3 loop spans 15 amino acids. This CDR3 reads CASSLHGEATDTQYF.

This clonotype registers medium-sized by frequency. The chain couples TRBV19 to TRBJ1-2; TCRdb names TRBD1, which stays unverified in the absence of DNA. Germline lookup yields CDR1 LNHDA and CDR2 SQIVND (reference sequence). This CDR3 contains 13 residues. Here the CDR3 reads CASSWRDSYGYTF.

This clonotype shows up as medium-sized by frequency. The genes are TRBV27 and TRBJ1-2; TCRdb returns TRBD1, unconfirmable since there is no DNA. The CDR3 is 14 residues long. Germline CDR1 MNHEY, CDR2 SMNVEV (reference sequence). CDR3 sequence: CASSLLSAGDGYTF.

The rearrangement links TRBV6-6 to TRBJ1-2. This CDR3 region has 14 residues. Germline-derived CDR1 and CDR2 are MNHNY and SVGAGI (reference sequence). CDR3 amino acids: CASSRGYLNYGYTF.

The V gene is TRBV5-4, the J gene TRBJ2-3; TCRdb selects TRBD1, and the lack of DNA leaves this call unchecked. The CDR3 covers 14 residues. Per germline, CDR1 SGHNT and CDR2 YYREEE (reference sequence). The CDR3 protein is CASSLGQSTDTQYF. Supplemented by reference TRBV5-4 and TRBJ2-3, the full variable domain reads ETGVTQSPTHLIKTRGQQVTLRCSSQSGHNTVSWYQQALGQGPQFIFQYYREEENGRGNFPPRFSGLQFPNYSSELNVNALELDDSALYLCASSLGQSTDTQYFGPGTRLTVL.

This clonotype is deemed medium-sized by its frequency. The rearrangement uses TRBV19 and TRBJ1-4. The germline V gene encodes CDR1 LNHDA and CDR2 SQIVND (reference sequence). CDR3 size: 13 residues. The CDR3 sequence is CASSASTNEKLFF.

The genes are TRBV6-4 and TRBJ2-1; TCRdb returns TRBD2, unconfirmable since there is no DNA. The CDR3 loop spans 16 amino acids. Germline CDR1 and CDR2: MRHNA and SNTAGT. CDR3 region: CASSFSGARSYNEQFF.

V and J are TRBV30 and TRBJ2-7; TCRdb's D gene call, TRBD2, goes unchecked for lack of DNA. Germline CDR1 is GTSNPN and CDR2 is SVGIG (reference sequence). The CDR3 runs 15 residues. The CDR3 sequence is CAWSPLAGVSYEQYF.

The chain has TRBV20-1 and TRBJ2-1; TCRdb lists TRBD2, though no DNA is available to test this call. Looked up from germline, CDR1 is DFQATT and CDR2 is SNEGSKA (reference sequence). The CDR3 has 14 residues. The CDR3 loop reads CSADPGLAGNEQFF.

This chain links TRBV6-5 with TRBJ1-3; lacking DNA, the TRBD1 call made by TCRdb goes unchecked. Per the germline V gene, CDR1 is MNHEY and CDR2 is SVGAGI. The CDR3 length is 16 residues. CDR3 residues: CASSYGGTGGRNTIYF.

This clonotype is medium-sized by frequency. J is TRBJ2-6 and V is TRBV19. The germline CDR1 and CDR2 sequences are LNHDA and SQIVND (reference sequence). The CDR3 length is 14 residues. The CDR3 here is CASSLSSGANVLTF.

This clonotype registers medium-sized by frequency. The CDR3 spells CASSLPKRTGANVLTF. The chain recombines TRBV7-9 with TRBJ2-6. Germline V gene data show CDR1 as SEHNR and CDR2 as FQNEAQ (reference sequence). This CDR3 comprises 16 residues.

V usage is TRBV19 and J usage is TRBJ2-4; TCRdb's D gene call, TRBD1, goes unchecked for lack of DNA. Germline CDR1 and CDR2: LNHDA and SQIVND (reference sequence). The CDR3 consists of 13 residues. Here the CDR3 reads CASSDSDRRIQYF.

This clonotype is deemed medium-sized by its frequency. The chain has TRBV6-5 and TRBJ2-7; there is no DNA to check the TCRdb D call of TRBD1. CDR1 is MNHEY, CDR2 SVGAGI, per germline. The CDR3 sequence is 13 residues long. The CDR3: CASSTITGNEQYF.

In terms of frequency, this clonotype is medium-sized. V is TRBV6-6 and J is TRBJ2-2; TCRdb's D gene call, TRBD2, goes unchecked for lack of DNA. The CDR3 covers 14 residues. Germline V CDR1 and CDR2: MNHNY, SVGAGI (reference sequence). The CDR3 region is CATPTGTRTGELFF.

In terms of frequency, this clonotype is medium-sized. The chain uses TRBV30 and TRBJ2-1; TCRdb indicates TRBD1, and absent DNA this call remains unverified. The CDR3 has 13 residues. Per germline, CDR1 GTSNPN and CDR2 SVGIG (reference sequence). The CDR3 spells CAWSFSGSVGQFF. Full variable domain (rest looked up from reference TRBV30 and TRBJ2-1): SQTIHQWPATLVQPVGSPLSLECTVEGTSNPNLYWYRQAAGRGLQLLFYSVGIGQISSEVPQNLSASRPQDRQFILSSKKLLLSDSGFYLCAWSFSGSVGQFFGPGTRLTVL.

This clonotype is called medium-sized (0.01 to 0.1%) based on its frequency. The chain carries TRBV19 and TRBJ1-4; the TCRdb call, TRBD1, lacks DNA for checking. The CDR3 spans 14 residues. The germline CDR1 and CDR2 sequences are LNHDA and SQIVND (reference sequence). CDR3 sequence reads: CASTSDRADEKLFF.

By frequency, this clonotype is medium-sized (0.01 to 0.1%). This chain connects TRBV27 to TRBJ2-7; TCRdb proposes TRBD1, but this gene call is untestable without DNA. The CDR3 runs to 13 residues. The germline gives CDR1 MNHEY, CDR2 SMNVEV (reference sequence). CDR3 sequence: CASSESGFREQYF.